This T cell receptor beta chain was captured in a study of shared clonotypes between healthy human individuals. Method: immunoSEQ multiplex PCR; TCRdb's copy keeps in-frame clones and lacks some. The data show hundreds of thousands of clones, 95% seen once. CDR3 size: 15 residues. CDR1 and CDR2 (germline): MNHEY, SMNVEV (reference sequence). V was cut by 7 bases and J by 3 bases, with 19 bases left in between. Naive CD8 cells lacked CD45RO and underwent positive selection for CCR7, leaving out terminally differentiated effector memory CD45RA+ cells. The chain links TRBV27 to TRBJ2-7; the D gene is possibly TRBD2 (5 bases). The clonotype comes from a young woman in good health. Material: naive CD8+ T cells sorted from blood. CDR3 nucleotide sequence: TGTGCCAGCATCTTTTCGGGGATAAGCTTCTACGAGCAGTACTTC. This translates into CASIFSGISFYEQYF.